This T cell receptor beta chain was retrieved from a study of blood T cell repertoires in COVID-19. Across the study: Some COVID-19 samples were acute and others convalescent; all came from the United States, Italy and Spain.

This CDR3 is built from 14 residues. The V segment lost 5 bases and the J segment 3 bases; nucleotides outside the gene matches: 3. Per the germline V gene, CDR1 is SGHKS and CDR2 is YYEKEE (reference sequence). Libraries were prepared by immunoSEQ multiplex PCR; TCRdb keeps only in-frame clonotypes and omits some of them. The sample consists of some 250,000 clones, roughly 86% of them appearing once. This receptor was obtained from a woman in her thirties or forties with acute COVID-19. The rearrangement joins TRBV5-5 to TRBJ2-7; the match to TRBD2 covers 12 bases. The sequenced sample was PBMCs or T cells enriched from blood (not recorded which). CDR3 amino acids: CASRTGLAGYEQYF. CDR3 DNA: TGTGCCAGCAGAACGGGACTAGCGGGCTACGAGCAGTACTTC.